Shown below are 16 T cell receptor beta chains from a single sample sequenced in a study of metastatic and nonmetastatic thyroid tumors. MiXCR was used by TCRdb to re-call the PCR reads. The sample contains some 15,000 clones, around 3.6% of which appear only once. Patients had received no treatment of any kind before thyroid surgery. What was sequenced was tumor tissue. These receptors originate from a female donor with papillary thyroid cancer or a benign thyroid nodule (not recorded which). Some clones in this sample may be carry-over from other donors' samples.

This clone was seen a few times. This chain links TRBV6-1 with TRBJ1-2; D gene uncertain. Germline V gene data show CDR1 as MNHNS and CDR2 as SASEGT. This CDR3 has 15 residues. V was shortened by 4 bases and J by 4 bases, with 16 bases between the two germline ends. The chain's CDR3 is CASSGPLISGYGYTF. DNA of the CDR3: TGTGCCAGCAGTGGACCCTTGATCAGCGGCTATGGCTACACCTTC.

This clone is labeled as medium-sized. This rearrangement joins TRBV10-3 to TRBJ2-7; a possible D gene is TRBD1 (6 bases). In germline, CDR1 is ENHRY, CDR2 SYGVKD. This CDR3 contains 12 residues. V dropped 2 bases and J dropped 7 bases, with 9 bases sitting between them. The CDR3 DNA reads TGTGCCATCAGTGAGAGCGGACAGGAGCAGTACTTC. Residues: CAISESGQEQYF.

The chain recombines TRBV27 with TRBJ2-7, with D perhaps matching TRBD2 (5 bases). Per germline, CDR1 MNHEY and CDR2 SMNVEV (reference sequence). CDR3 size: 13 residues. V dropped 8 bases and J dropped 3 bases, with 14 bases sitting between them. The CDR3 is CASRTNSGYEQYF. CDR3 nucleotides: TGTGCCAGCCGAACCAACAGCGGCTACGAGCAGTACTTC.

This clone came up a few times. The junction shows a germline mismatch at one end, possibly a read error. The rearrangement links TRBV7-3 to TRBJ1-6; TRBD1 matches 7 bases. The CDR3 is made up of 15 amino acids. The germline V gene has CDR1 SGHTA and CDR2 FQGTGA. CDR3 bases: TGTGCCAGCAGCTGGTGGACAGGAATTTATTCAACCCTCCACTTT. This codes for CASSWWTGIYSTLHF.

This clone was recorded at least ten times. The gene calls are TRBV6-1 and TRBJ2-3; D remains unclear. V was shortened by 7 bases and J by 6 bases, with 20 bases between the two germline ends. CDR3 length: 15 residues. CDR1 and CDR2 from the germline V gene are MNHNS and SASEGT. The CDR3 loop reads CASTASGSSADTQYF. CDR3 in DNA: TGTGCCAGCACTGCGTCTGGCAGCTCGGCGGATACGCAGTATTTT.

This clone was seen more than once but under ten times. Compared with germline, one end of the junction differs, possibly owing to a read error. The CDR3 DNA reads TGTGCCAGCAGCTTATGGAAAGATACGCAGTATTTT. Encoded protein: CASSLWKDTQYF. V gene TRBV28 combines with J gene TRBJ2-3; D remains unclear. The CDR3 loop spans 12 amino acids. Germline lookup yields CDR1 MDHEN and CDR2 SYDVKM.

This clone was picked up a small number of times. The chain is built from TRBV12-3 or TRBV12-4 and TRBJ2-1; D possibly corresponds to TRBD2 (6 bases). Trimming took 6 bases from V and 7 from J, leaving 16 bases between them. The CDR3 has 14 residues. The CDR3 DNA reads TGTGCCAGCAGCCTTACCGCGGGGCATAATGAGCAGTTCTTC. Protein: CASSLTAGHNEQFF.

This clone has only a few counts. The chain recombines TRBV15 with TRBJ2-1; 10 bases agree with TRBD1. This CDR3 comprises 15 residues. CDR1 is LNHNV, CDR2 YYDKDF, per germline (reference sequence). The junction had 9 bases not matched to a gene; V was cut back by 4 bases and J by 9 bases. The CDR3 sequence is CATSIVTGGSSEQFF. For the CDR3, the DNA is TGTGCCACCAGCATCGTGACAGGGGGCTCAAGTGAGCAGTTCTTC.

This clone was detected a few times. Likely a read error: the CDR3 ends without its conserved phenylalanine or tryptophan. This chain joins TRBV5-1 and TRBJ1-3; no definite D call. CDR3 length: 16 amino acids. Germline V gives CDR1 SGHRS, CDR2 YFSETQ. The CDR3 loop is CASSLHPVSSRNAIYL. The CDR3 DNA follows: TGCGCCAGCAGCTTGCATCCGGTTAGCTCTAGAAACGCCATATATCTT.

This clone was observed a handful of times. The chain links TRBV19 to TRBJ2-7, with D possibly TRBD1 on 6 matching bases. Trimming cost V 5 bases and J 3 bases, with 11 bases left between them. The germline V gene has CDR1 LNHDA and CDR2 SQIVND (reference sequence). This CDR3 comprises 13 residues. CDR3 in amino acids: CASSAKGGYEQYF. For the CDR3, the DNA is TGTGCCAGTAGTGCCAAAGGGGGCTACGAGCAGTACTTC.

This clone was seen a handful of times. The gene calls are TRBV12-3 or TRBV12-4 and TRBJ2-7; the match to TRBD2 covers 8 bases. The CDR3 runs 12 residues. V was clipped by 8 bases and J by 3 bases; unmatched bases: 3. CDR3 region: CASGLAGYEQYF. In nucleotides, the CDR3 is TGTGCCAGCGGGCTAGCGGGCTACGAGCAGTACTTC.

This clone was seen a few times. The genes are TRBV20-1 and TRBJ1-2; tentative D call: TRBD1 (6 bases). The length of the CDR3 is 15 residues. Per germline, CDR1 DFQATT and CDR2 SNEGSKA (reference sequence). The germline V and J ends were trimmed by 6 bases and 1 base, with 18 bases remaining between them. CDR3 sequence reads: CSARAGVGDNYGYTF. In nucleotides, the CDR3 is TGCAGTGCAAGGGCAGGGGTTGGGGATAACTATGGCTACACCTTC.

This sequence joins TRBV6-1 and TRBJ2-3, with 7 positions matching TRBD2. CDR1 is MNHNS and CDR2 is SASEGT in the germline V gene. The CDR3 is 13 residues long. Trimming cost V 6 bases and J 4 bases; bases outside gene matches: 4. In DNA, the CDR3 is TGTGCCAGCAGGCGGGAGTTGTCAGATACGCAGTATTTT. This gives the protein CASRRELSDTQYF.

The rearrangement joins TRBV5-1 to TRBJ1-5; TRBD1 matches 8 bases. V shed 0 bases, J shed 7 bases, and the junction held 3 bases outside the gene matches. This CDR3 has 14 residues. CDR1 is SGHRS, CDR2 YFSETQ, per germline. CDR3 amino acids: CASSLGTGRQPQHF. DNA for the CDR3: TGCGCCAGCAGCTTGGGGACAGGGAGACAGCCCCAGCATTTT.

The rearrangement joins TRBV6-1 to TRBJ2-7, with 10 bases identical to TRBD1. Trimming at V came to 6 bases and at J to 5 bases, leaving 4 bases not matched to a gene. This CDR3 spans 13 amino acids. Germline V gene lookup returns CDR1 MNHNS and CDR2 SASEGT. The CDR3 spells CASRDRGQDEQYF. The CDR3 DNA is TGTGCCAGCAGAGACAGGGGGCAGGACGAGCAGTACTTC.

This clone appeared a few times. The chain links TRBV27 to TRBJ2-3; TRBD1 might be the D (5 bases). Per germline, CDR1 MNHEY and CDR2 SMNVEV (reference sequence). The CDR3 consists of 14 residues. V gave up 0 bases and J gave up 4 bases, with 8 bases separating them. CDR3 bases: TGTGCCAGCAGTTTATCAGGGGCGGCAGATACGCAGTATTTT. The encoded protein is CASSLSGAADTQYF.